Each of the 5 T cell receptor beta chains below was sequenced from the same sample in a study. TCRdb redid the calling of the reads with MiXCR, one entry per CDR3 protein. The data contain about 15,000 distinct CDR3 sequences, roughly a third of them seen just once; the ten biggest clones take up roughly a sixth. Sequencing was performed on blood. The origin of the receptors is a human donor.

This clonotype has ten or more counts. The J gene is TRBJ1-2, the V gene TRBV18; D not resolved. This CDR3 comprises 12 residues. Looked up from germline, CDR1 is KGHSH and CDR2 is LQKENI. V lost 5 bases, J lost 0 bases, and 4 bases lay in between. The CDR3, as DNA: TGTGCCAGCTCATCAACTAACTATGGCTACACCTTC. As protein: CASSSTNYGYTF.

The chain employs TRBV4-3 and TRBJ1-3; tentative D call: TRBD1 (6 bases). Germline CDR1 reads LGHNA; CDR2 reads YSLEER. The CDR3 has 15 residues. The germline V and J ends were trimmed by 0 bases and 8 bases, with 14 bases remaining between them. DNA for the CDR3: TGCGCCAGCAGCCAAGATCAGGGGTTGGGCTACACCATATATTTT. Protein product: CASSQDQGLGYTIYF.

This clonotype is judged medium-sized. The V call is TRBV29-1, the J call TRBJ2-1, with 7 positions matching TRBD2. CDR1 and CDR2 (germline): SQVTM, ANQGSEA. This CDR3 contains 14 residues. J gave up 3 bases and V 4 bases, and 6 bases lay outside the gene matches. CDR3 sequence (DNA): TGCAGCGTTGGGGTACTAGCGAACTACAATGAGCAGTTCTTC. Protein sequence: CSVGVLANYNEQFF.

This CDR3 is CSARRQGHTHDALCSNQPQHF. DNA of the CDR3: TGCAGTGCTAGAAGACAGGGCCACACTCATGATGCACTGTGTAGCAATCAGCCCCAGCATTTT. The chain links TRBV20-1 to TRBJ1-5, with TRBD1 matching over 7 bases. The ends lost 2 bases at V and 0 bases at J; junction bases unmatched: 22. Germline CDR1 is DFQATT and CDR2 is SNEGSKA (reference sequence). The CDR3 loop spans 21 amino acids.

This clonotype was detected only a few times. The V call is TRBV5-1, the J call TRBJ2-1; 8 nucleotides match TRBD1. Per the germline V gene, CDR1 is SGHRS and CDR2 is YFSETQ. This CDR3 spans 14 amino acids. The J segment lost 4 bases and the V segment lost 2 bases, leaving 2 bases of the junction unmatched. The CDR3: CASSLGTGYNEQFF. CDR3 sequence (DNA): TGCGCCAGCAGCTTAGGGACAGGATACAATGAGCAGTTCTTC.